These 30 T cell receptor beta chains originate from one sample sequenced in a study of blood T cell repertoires in COVID-19 (TCRdb year 2020). The library came from the immunoSEQ multiplex PCR assay. The clones in this table, taken by TCRdb from immuneACCESS, are in-frame only. Not every clone is retained; where verified, under half of the shortfall comes from an unresolved V gene, and the cause of the rest is unknown. This sample gives roughly 150,000 clones in total; roughly 93% of them show up just once. The ten largest make up about 4.9% of the sample. The sequenced sample consisted of peripheral blood. The receptor source for this set is a man in his late teens or twenties with COVID-19, enrolled during active disease.

This clone was seen once. The V and J genes are TRBV13 and TRBJ1-2; 7 bases fit TRBD1. From germline, CDR1 is PRHDT and CDR2 FYEKMQ (reference sequence). This CDR3 is built from 14 residues. J lost 8 bases, V lost 5 bases, and 11 bases had no gene match. The CDR3 DNA follows: TGTGCCAGCAGCCTTGGGACAGCAAGCGGGGGCTACACCTTC. Translated, it gives CASSLGTASGGYTF.

The chain carries TRBV7-2 and TRBJ2-5; possibly TRBD1 for D (6 bases). The CDR3 is 14 amino acids. The germline CDR1 and CDR2 sequences are SGHTA and FQGNSA. Trimming stripped 5 bases from V and 1 base from J, with 11 bases between. The CDR3, as DNA: TGTGCCAGCAGCCAGGGGTCTTCCCAAGAGACCCAGTACTTC. This sequence encodes CASSQGSSQETQYF. Complete variable domain (other parts from reference TRBV7-2 and TRBJ2-5): GAGVSQSPSNKVTEKGKDVELRCDPISGHTALYWYRQSLGQGLEFLIYFQGNSAPDKSGLPSDRFSAERTGGSVSTLTIQRTQQEDSAVYLCASSQGSSQETQYFGPGTRLLVL.

V and J are TRBV7-8 and TRBJ2-1; TRBD2 matches 14 bases. The CDR3 runs to 15 residues. The V gene end was trimmed by 8 bases and the J gene end by 7 bases; junction bases not matched to a gene: 7. Germline CDR1 SGHVS, CDR2 FQNEAQ. The DNA of the CDR3 is TGTGCCAGCGCGACTGGACTAGCGGGAGGTAATGAGCAGTTCTTC. Protein product: CASATGLAGGNEQFF.

The chain recombines TRBV19 with TRBJ2-7; D gene uncertain. This CDR3 has 15 residues. CDR1 and CDR2 (germline): LNHDA, SQIVND (reference sequence). V was pared by 6 bases and J by 2 bases, with 17 bases between. In nucleotides, the CDR3 is TGTGCCAGTAGGTTGAACAGCTTATTGACCTACGAGCAGTACTTC. Amino acids: CASRLNSLLTYEQYF.

This clone came up a few times. The rearrangement links TRBV7-2 to TRBJ2-3; TRBD2 matches at 10 bases. The CDR3 covers 16 residues. Germline V gene data show CDR1 as SGHTA and CDR2 as FQGNSA. The V and J ends lost 0 bases and 1 base, in that order; junction bases with no gene match: 1. In DNA form, the CDR3 reads TGTGCCAGCAGCTTAGCCCTAGCGGGGGGCACAGATACGCAGTATTTT. Its translation is CASSLALAGGTDTQYF.

V usage is TRBV6-5 and J usage is TRBJ1-2; a possible D gene is TRBD1 (6 bases). Between the trimmed V and J ends, which lost 7 bases and 2 bases, there was a span of 11 bases. The CDR3 covers 13 residues. Germline V gene data show CDR1 as MNHEY and CDR2 as SVGAGI. CDR3 amino acids: CASTPGVNYGYTF. The CDR3 DNA reads TGTGCCAGCACTCCAGGGGTGAACTATGGCTACACCTTC.

V gene TRBV18 combines with J gene TRBJ2-7; no clear D. The CDR3 runs to 14 residues. Germline CDR1 reads KGHSH; CDR2 reads LQKENI. V lost 0 bases and J lost 0, with 6 bases in between. The CDR3 reads CASSPPRSSYEQYF. The CDR3 DNA follows: TGTGCCAGCTCACCACCCCGTTCCTCCTACGAGCAGTACTTC.

The rearrangement uses TRBV24-1 and TRBJ2-1, with 8 bases aligning to TRBD1. The CDR3 spans 15 residues. Germline V gives CDR1 KGHDR, CDR2 SFDVKD. The V segment lost 7 bases and the J segment 2 bases; nucleotides outside the gene matches: 6. The CDR3 region has the DNA TGTGCCACCAGCAACCGGGACAGGCCCTACAATGAGCAGTTCTTC. Translated: CATSNRDRPYNEQFF.

In its sample, this clone was seen a few times. The rearrangement links TRBV30 to TRBJ2-1; 8 nucleotides agree with TRBD1. The junction had 4 bases not matched to a gene; V was cut back by 1 base and J by 2 bases. Germline lookup yields CDR1 GTSNPN and CDR2 SVGIG (reference sequence). The CDR3 sequence is 15 residues long. The CDR3 here is CAWSDRDRPYNEQFF. CDR3 in DNA: TGTGCCTGGAGTGACCGGGACAGGCCCTACAATGAGCAGTTCTTC. The full variable domain, its missing parts supplied by reference TRBV30 and TRBJ2-1, is SQTIHQWPATLVQPVGSPLSLECTVEGTSNPNLYWYRQAAGRGLQLLFYSVGIGQISSEVPQNLSASRPQDRQFILSSKKLLLSDSGFYLCAWSDRDRPYNEQFFGPGTRLTVL.

The chain links TRBV5-4 to TRBJ2-3; 12 nucleotides match TRBD2. CDR1 is SGHNT and CDR2 is YYREEE in the germline V gene (reference sequence). The junction had 11 bases not matched to a gene; V was cut back by 4 bases and J by 5 bases. The CDR3 is 17 amino acids. The CDR3 protein is CASSKEVAGLAGDTQYF. Here the CDR3 DNA reads TGTGCCAGCAGCAAGGAGGTGGCGGGACTAGCGGGAGATACGCAGTATTTT.

The chain couples TRBV10-1 to TRBJ2-1; TRBD2 might be the D (5 bases). The CDR3 is 18 amino acids. Trimming pared 5 bases from V and 4 bases from J, leaving 24 bases between. Germline V gene lookup returns CDR1 WNHNN and CDR2 SYGVQD (reference sequence). CDR3 in amino acids: CASSSATLGLGEYNEQFF. DNA for the CDR3: TGCGCCAGCAGTTCAGCAACCCTGGGTTTGGGAGAATACAATGAGCAGTTCTTC.

The chain carries TRBV6-5 and TRBJ2-1, with 8 bases lining up with TRBD1. Germline lookup yields CDR1 MNHEY and CDR2 SVGAGI. This CDR3 has 15 amino acids. J lost 6 bases, V lost 4 bases, and 8 bases had no gene match. DNA for the CDR3: TGTGCCAGCAGTTTCAGGGGGCGCATTTTCAATGAGCAGTTCTTC. Its translation is CASSFRGRIFNEQFF.

This chain joins TRBV11-1 and TRBJ2-1; TRBD2 agrees at 8 bases. V lost 2 bases to trimming and J lost 4 bases; unmatched junction nucleotides: 4. This CDR3 has 15 residues. From germline, CDR1 is SGHAT and CDR2 FQDESV (reference sequence). CDR3 in DNA: TGTGCCAGCAGCTTATTTGCGGGAGGTTACAATGAGCAGTTCTTC. Protein: CASSLFAGGYNEQFF.

J is TRBJ1-2 and V is TRBV27; no definite D call. Trimming cost V 4 bases and J 5 bases, with 8 bases left between them. CDR1 is MNHEY, CDR2 SMNVEV, per germline (reference sequence). This CDR3 is built from 12 residues. The CDR3 region has the DNA TGTGCCAGCAGTTCGACGGGTTATGGCTACACCTTC. This encodes CASSSTGYGYTF.

The chain carries TRBV27 and TRBJ2-3; D might be TRBD2 (5 bases). The V end was cut by 3 bases, the J end by 10 bases, with 8 bases between. The length of the CDR3 is 11 residues. CDR1 MNHEY and CDR2 SMNVEV come from the germline V gene (reference sequence). CDR3 DNA: TGTGCCAGCAGTTTCGGAGGCGCGCAGTATTTT. Translated, it gives CASSFGGAQYF.

The chain uses TRBV27 and TRBJ1-6, with D perhaps matching TRBD1 (5 bases). CDR3 length: 14 amino acids. CDR1 is MNHEY and CDR2 is SMNVEV in the germline V gene (reference sequence). Trimming removed 5 bases at V and 7 bases at J, with 12 bases between. The CDR3: CASSRTLGNSPLHF. The CDR3 DNA reads TGTGCCAGCAGTAGGACATTGGGGAATTCACCCCTCCACTTT.

The V call is TRBV2, the J call TRBJ2-2; D is perhaps TRBD1 (6 bases). CDR1 is SNHLY and CDR2 is FYNNEI in the germline V gene. V lost 1 base to trimming and J lost 6 bases, with 15 bases between them. CDR3 length: 16 amino acids. DNA for the CDR3: TGTGCCAGCAGTGAAGGGCAGGGGTTTGGATCCGGGGAGCTGTTTTTT. Protein sequence: CASSEGQGFGSGELFF.

The rearrangement uses TRBV30 and TRBJ2-3; D is possibly TRBD2 (6 bases). CDR1 and CDR2 from the germline V gene are GTSNPN and SVGIG (reference sequence). This CDR3 has 14 residues. Between the trimmed V and J ends, which lost 0 bases and 5 bases, there was a span of 12 bases. The CDR3 is CAWSVPGSGDTQYF. The DNA for the CDR3 is TGTGCCTGGAGTGTACCAGGTAGCGGAGATACGCAGTATTTT.

Points on this clone: A read error may produce the germline difference seen at one junction end. V is TRBV19 and J is TRBJ1-4; TRBD1 aligns across 7 bases. The CDR3 has 13 amino acids. Germline CDR1 is LNHDA and CDR2 is SQIVND (reference sequence). The DNA of the CDR3 is TGTGCCAGTAGTAAGGGACAGTGGGAAAAACTGCTTTTT. Translation: CASSKGQWEKLLF.

This chain links TRBV28 with TRBJ1-2; TRBD1 matches at 8 bases. The CDR3 is 14 residues long. Germline V CDR1 and CDR2: MDHEN, SYDVKM. Trimming cost V 6 bases and J 5 bases; bases outside gene matches: 8. Written as DNA, the CDR3 is TGTGCCAGCAGATCTTCAGGGGGCGGGTATGGCTACACCTTC. It translates to CASRSSGGGYGYTF.

As to this clone: Its ends do not fully match the called genes, so a read error is possible. The rearrangement joins TRBV2 to TRBJ1-4; TRBD1 might be the D (5 bases). Germline CDR1 reads SNHLY; CDR2 reads FYNNEI. The CDR3 is 15 amino acids. CDR3 bases: TGTGCCAGCAGTGAAGCTCCCAGGGTGGGTGAAAAACTGCTTTTT. It is translated as CASSEAPRVGEKLLF.

The chain combines TRBV10-3 with TRBJ2-7, with TRBD2 matching over 14 bases. Germline trimming cut 4 bases from V and 7 bases from J; bases unmatched to any gene: 12. The CDR3 covers 17 residues. CDR1 is ENHRY, CDR2 SYGVKD, per germline. The chain's CDR3 is CAISGGTSGSVAREQYF. In DNA, the CDR3 is TGTGCCATCAGTGGGGGGACTAGCGGGAGCGTAGCGAGGGAGCAGTACTTC.

This chain connects TRBV4-1 to TRBJ2-3; 15 bases are a match to TRBD2. Germline-derived CDR1 and CDR2 are MGHRA and YSYEKL. V was clipped by 0 bases and J by 5 bases; unmatched bases: 9. The CDR3 covers 19 residues. The CDR3 DNA reads as TGCGCCAGCAGCCAAGACTGGACTAGCGGGAGGGATGGGCTAGATACGCAGTATTTT. Protein product: CASSQDWTSGRDGLDTQYF.

The chain combines TRBV29-1 with TRBJ2-7; maybe TRBD2 (6 bases). The CDR3 sequence is 13 residues long. V lost 6 bases to trimming and J lost 1 base, with 13 bases between them. CDR1 and CDR2 (germline): SQVTM, ANQGSEA. CDR3 residues: CSVPGLSSYEQYF. Written as DNA, the CDR3 is TGCAGCGTGCCGGGACTTAGTTCCTACGAGCAGTACTTC.

The chain combines TRBV11-3 with TRBJ1-5, with TRBD1 matching 9 bases. CDR3 length: 16 amino acids. The V segment lost 5 bases and the J segment 4 bases; nucleotides outside the gene matches: 9. The germline CDR1 and CDR2 sequences are SGHNT and YENEEA. The CDR3 spells CASSPIGQGSNQPQHF. As DNA, the CDR3 is TGTGCCAGCAGCCCTATCGGACAGGGGTCGAATCAGCCCCAGCATTTT.

The chain uses TRBV15 and TRBJ2-1; D may be TRBD2 (6 bases). From germline, CDR1 is LNHNV and CDR2 YYDKDF (reference sequence). The CDR3 spans 15 residues. The V end was cut by 0 bases, the J end by 9 bases, with 15 bases between. The CDR3 reads CATSRESLLGGEQFF. CDR3 nucleotides: TGTGCCACCAGCAGAGAGAGCCTCTTGGGGGGTGAGCAGTTCTTC.

This clone was found once. The chain carries TRBV6-4 and TRBJ2-1; possibly TRBD2 for D (6 bases). Germline lookup yields CDR1 MRHNA and CDR2 SNTAGT. Between the trimmed V and J ends, which lost 5 bases and 1 base, there was a span of 15 bases. This CDR3 has 16 amino acids. CDR3 region: CASSLFGGASYNEQFF. The CDR3 coding sequence is TGTGCCAGCAGTCTTTTCGGCGGGGCGTCCTACAATGAGCAGTTCTTC.

The chain is built from TRBV6-6 and TRBJ1-5, with D perhaps matching TRBD1 (5 bases). The V end lost 2 bases, the J end lost 4 bases, and 6 bases lay between the germline ends. Germline CDR1 is MNHNY and CDR2 is SVGAGI (reference sequence). This CDR3 comprises 13 residues. CDR3 amino acids: CASSYQGNQPQHF. The CDR3 DNA follows: TGTGCCAGCAGTTACCAGGGTAATCAGCCCCAGCATTTT.

V gene TRBV4-3 combines with J gene TRBJ2-5; 7 bases fit TRBD1. The CDR3 spans 16 residues. The germline gives CDR1 LGHNA, CDR2 YSLEER. Trimming took 0 bases from V and 2 from J; bases not matched to a gene: 6. The CDR3 coding sequence is TGCGCCAGCAGCCAAGATCAGGGGGAGTCTCAAGAGACCCAGTACTTC. Translated: CASSQDQGESQETQYF.

The chain uses TRBV5-1 and TRBJ1-4; D may be TRBD1 (6 bases). The germline V gene encodes CDR1 SGHRS and CDR2 YFSETQ. This CDR3 is 15 amino acids long. The V and J ends lost 0 bases and 8 bases respectively, with 14 bases between them. CDR3 loop: CASSLASGHGEKLFF. The DNA for the CDR3 is TGCGCCAGCAGCTTGGCCTCGGGACACGGGGAAAAACTGTTTTTT.